This T cell receptor beta chain originates from a study of identical twins. The study's findings and limits: It was cross-sectional statistical analysis, not following the same donors, that the conclusions relied on.

Remarks on this clonotype: Its antigen is currently unknown.

Template switching, a step in the protocol, added a universal primer site, and cDNA carried unique molecular identifiers. TCRdb analysed the 5' RACE reads with MiXCR anew, one entry per CDR3 protein. The table has 350,000 to 600,000 distinct CDR3 sequences, 11% to 15% seen once. This sample was also put to use in a study of yellow fever vaccine responses in identical twins.

The sample was CD4+ T cells sorted from blood. This clonotype was obtained from a woman aged 18-29 years in good health.

CDR3 sequence (DNA): TGTGCCAGCAGCTTCGGGTTGGCGGATACCTACGAGCAGTACTTC. It yields the protein CASSFGLADTYEQYF. The rearrangement uses TRBV7-2 and TRBJ2-7; D remains unclear. Deletions cut 3 bases from V and 2 bases from J, with 14 bases between. Per the germline V gene, CDR1 is SGHTA and CDR2 is FQGNSA. The CDR3 covers 15 residues.